This note documents a single T cell receptor beta chain sequence. Data came from immunoSEQ multiplex PCR; TCRdb stores just in-frame clones and leaves some out. Among about 82,000 clones listed, just under 95% were seen once. This specimen belongs to a study of OX40 agonist ivuxolimab in advanced cancers. Study-level background: The study gave patients intravenous ivuxolimab at 0.01 to 10 mg/kg every 2 weeks. Dose-escalation subjects each had hepatocellular carcinoma, melanoma, renal cell or head and neck cancer.

CDR1 SGHDN and CDR2 FVKESK come from the germline V gene. The CDR3 extends over 16 amino acids. Trimming took 0 bases from V and 1 from J; bases not matched to a gene: 3. Sequenced here: CD4+ or CD8+ T cells sorted from blood, sampled in a trial of the OX40 agonist ivuxolimab. The chain recombines TRBV14 with TRBJ2-3; TRBD2 aligns across 8 bases. The source is an adult with an advanced solid tumor such as melanoma, head and neck, liver or kidney cancer. This chain's CDR3 is CASSQEGGRRTDTQYF. In DNA form, the CDR3 reads TGTGCCAGCAGCCAAGAGGGCGGGAGGCGCACAGATACGCAGTATTTT.